A selection of T cell receptor beta chains follows, all from one sample in a study of blood T cell repertoires in COVID-19. Sequencing was performed with immunoSEQ multiplex PCR; in TCRdb, only in-frame clones are kept and a portion is missing. Of about 150,000 clones in the sample, 80% to 90% are singletons; the top ten hold about 15%. Material: peripheral blood. These receptors all stem from a woman between 40 and 55 years old with acute or convalescent COVID-19. CDR3s include the opening cysteine and the closing phenylalanine or tryptophan. A D gene is named only where the DNA matches it firmly. Size is omitted from some rows. Given values are once, few, many or a class for expanded clones.

TRBJ2-1 | - | TRBD2 | TRBV7-9 | TGTGCCAGCAGCTACGCAGCGGGACTAGCGGGTGAAGAGCAGTTCTTC | CASSYAAGLAGEEQFF
TRBJ1-5 | - | TRBD1 | TRBV10-2 | TGCGCCAGCAGTGAGTCGACAGGGGGTCAGCCCCAGCATTTT | CASSESTGGQPQHF
TRBJ2-7 | - | TRBD2 | TRBV28 | TGTGCCAGCAGCGGACTAGCGGGGGGAGTTTCCTACGAGCAGTACTTC | CASSGLAGGVSYEQYF
TRBJ2-3 | - | TRBD2 | TRBV11-3 | TGTGCCAGCAGCTGGGGACTAACCAGCACAGATACGCAGTATTTT | CASSWGLTSTDTQYF
TRBJ2-2 | - | TRBD1 | TRBV5-1 | TGCGCCAGCAGCCAAGACAGGGCGGGCACCGGGGAGCTGTTTTTT | CASSQDRAGTGELFF
TRBJ1-1 | - | TRBD1 | TRBV13 | TGTGCCAGCAGCTCGGCCGGGACAGATTTTGAAGCTTTCTTT | CASSSAGTDFEAFF
TRBJ2-1 | - | TRBD2 | TRBV19 | TGTGCCAGTAGTGGGACTAGCGGGGATAACAATGAGCAGTTCTTC | CASSGTSGDNNEQFF
TRBJ1-5 | - | - | TRBV5-6 | TGTGCCAGCAGCTTGGAACGGAATCAGCCCCAGCATTTT | CASSLERNQPQHF
TRBJ2-2 | - | TRBD2 | TRBV19 | TGTGCCAGTAGAAATCCTGGACTAGCGGGAGCCACCGGGGAGCTGTTTTTT | CASRNPGLAGATGELFF
TRBJ1-2 | - | - | TRBV5-6 | TGTGCCAGCAGCTTGGCCGGTCGGGGTAGTGGCTATGGCTACACCTTC | CASSLAGRGSGYGYTF
TRBJ2-1 | - | TRBD2 | TRBV5-1 | TGCGCCAGCAGCCAAGACCTAGAGCGGGGGGGCCTCAATGAGCAGTTCTTC | CASSQDLERGGLNEQFF
TRBJ2-7 | once | TRBD2 | TRBV5-1 | TGCGCCAGCAGTTCGCGGGAGGGCGAGCAGTACTTC | CASSSREGEQYF
TRBJ1-5 | few | - | TRBV4-1 | TGCGCCAGCAGCGGCGGCGGTTATAGCAATCAGCCCCAGCATTTT | CASSGGGYSNQPQHF
TRBJ1-2 | - | - | TRBV2 | TGTGCCAGCAGCCCCAGGTTTAACTATGGCTACACCTTC | CASSPRFNYGYTF
TRBJ2-2 | few | TRBD1 | TRBV11-1 | TGTGCCAGCAGCACAGGGGGCGCGAACACCGGGGAGCTGTTTTTT | CASSTGGANTGELFF
TRBJ2-2 | - | - | TRBV30 | TGTGCCTGGAGTTCTCGCGGTCGACTAGGGGCCGGGGAGCTGTTTTTT | CAWSSRGRLGAGELFF
TRBJ1-5 | - | - | TRBV7-9 | TGTGCCAGCAGCTTCCAGGGTGAGGCCCAGCCCCAGCATTTT | CASSFQGEAQPQHF
TRBJ1-3 | - | - | TRBV19 | TGTGCCAGTAGTGACGATACAGGTTTCTCTGGAAACACCATATATTTT | CASSDDTGFSGNTIYF
TRBJ2-3 | once | - | TRBV9 | TGTGCCAGCAGCGTAGCCCCTAGCCCCACAGATACGCAGTATTTT | CASSVAPSPTDTQYF
TRBJ1-6 | - | TRBD1 | TRBV12-3/TRBV12-4 | TGTGCCAGCAGCCCGGACAGGGTAACACCCCTCCACTTT | CASSPDRVTPLHF
TRBJ1-6 | - | TRBD1 | TRBV18 | TGTGCCAGCTCATCCCGGACAGGGAAGGATTCACCCCTCCACTTT | CASSSRTGKDSPLHF
TRBJ2-7 | - | - | TRBV4-1 | TGCGCCAGCAGCCCCCGGGACAACTACGAGCAGTACTTC | CASSPRDNYEQYF
TRBJ1-2 | - | - | TRBV27 | TGTGCCAGCAGCCGAGACAGAATTTATGGCTACACCTTC | CASSRDRIYGYTF
TRBJ2-5 | - | - | TRBV5-1 | TGCGCCAGCAGCTTGGTTTGGGCGGCAGGGTTTAATGCCATACAAGAGACCCAGTACTTC | CASSLVWAAGFNAIQETQYF
TRBJ2-3 | - | TRBD2 | TRBV5-5 | TGTGCCAGCAGCGAGGGACTAGCCCGAGATACGCAGTATTTT | CASSEGLARDTQYF
TRBJ2-2 | - | TRBD2 | TRBV27 | TGTGCCAGCAGTCTATCGACTAGCGGGGTAGTCTTCGGGGAGCTGTTTTTT | CASSLSTSGVVFGELFF
TRBJ2-1 | - | TRBD2 | TRBV11-3 | TGTGCCAGCAGCTTAGCGGGAGGTTCCTACAATGAGCAGTTCTTC | CASSLAGGSYNEQFF
TRBJ2-3 | - | TRBD2 | TRBV9 | TGTGCCAGCAGCGCCCTTAGGGGGACTAGCGGGAGCACAGATACGCAGTATTTT | CASSALRGTSGSTDTQYF
TRBJ1-2 | once | - | TRBV14 | TGTGCCAGCAGCCGGGCCCAGGTTGTGAATGGCTACACCTTC | CASSRAQVVNGYTF
TRBJ1-3 | - | TRBD1 | TRBV10-3 | TGTGCCATCAGTGGTTCCCAAGCGGGGACAGGGAGCCCCGTATATTTT | CAISGSQAGTGSPVYF
TRBJ2-2 | - | TRBD1 | TRBV28 | TGTGCCAGCAGGACAGGGAGCACCGGGGAGCTGTTTTTT | CASRTGSTGELFF
TRBJ1-1 | once | - | TRBV5-1 | TGCGCCAGCAGCTTACAGGGTGCGAGCACTGAAGCTTTCTTT | CASSLQGASTEAFF
TRBJ2-7 | once | - | TRBV6-2/TRBV6-3 | TGTGCCAGCAGTTTGGACCCGGGATACGAGCAGTACTTC | CASSLDPGYEQYF
TRBJ2-3 | - | TRBD2 | TRBV9 | TGTGCCAGCAGCGTAGAGGGGCTAGCGGGAGCCTCGGATACGCAGTATTTT | CASSVEGLAGASDTQYF
TRBJ2-1 | - | TRBD1 | TRBV18 | TGTGCCAGCTCGCAGGGCCGACAGGGGTTAACTAATGAGCAGTTCTTC | CASSQGRQGLTNEQFF
TRBJ2-7 | - | - | TRBV7-8 | TGTGCCAGCAGCTCCGCCTACGAGCAGTACTTC | CASSSAYEQYF
TRBJ1-1 | - | - | TRBV5-1 | TGCGCCAGCAGCGGACGAGAAACAGGTAACACTGAAGCTTTCTTT | CASSGRETGNTEAFF
TRBJ2-5 | - | TRBD1 | TRBV30 | TGTGCCTGGACGGGACAGGGGGAGACCCAGTACTTC | CAWTGQGETQYF
TRBJ2-2 | - | TRBD2 | TRBV7-3 | TGTGCCAGCAGCCCAGCGGGGGTGAACACCGGGGAGCTGTTTTTT | CASSPAGVNTGELFF
TRBJ2-6 | - | TRBD1 | TRBV5-8 | TGTGCCAGCAGCTTCCGGACAGGGGCCAACTCTGGGGCCAACGTCCTGACTTTC | CASSFRTGANSGANVLTF
TRBJ2-7 | - | TRBD2 | TRBV7-9 | TGTGCCAGCAGCTTCGGACTAGCGGGAGGCTACGAGCAGTACTTC | CASSFGLAGGYEQYF
TRBJ1-6 | - | - | TRBV7-8 | TGTGCCAGCAGCTTTTCTGTCCACGGAGGGGACTCACCCCTCCACTTT | CASSFSVHGGDSPLHF
TRBJ1-2 | - | - | TRBV6-5 | TGTGCCAGCACGGCGGCAGGGTCGAGCTACACCTTC | CASTAAGSSYTF
TRBJ2-1 | - | TRBD2 | TRBV9 | TGTGCCAGCAGCGTAGCTGGGCGGGGGGGCATTAATGAGCAGTTCTTC | CASSVAGRGGINEQFF
TRBJ2-5 | - | TRBD1 | TRBV30 | TGTGCCTGGACAGGGGGTTTTGAGACCCAGTACTTC | CAWTGGFETQYF
TRBJ2-5 | - | - | TRBV7-9 | TGTGCCAGCACCAAGGGGGACTCCCGGGTGGAGACCCAGTACTTC | CASTKGDSRVETQYF
TRBJ1-2 | few | - | TRBV30 | TGTGCCTGGAGTGTGACAGGAGACTATGGCTACACCTTC | CAWSVTGDYGYTF
TRBJ2-7 | - | TRBD1 | TRBV29-1 | TGCAGCGTCGCCGCTCCGGACAGGGGGGCCTACGAGCAGTACTTC | CSVAAPDRGAYEQYF
TRBJ1-2 | - | - | TRBV5-1 | TGCGCCAGCAGCTTAACTTTTAGGACAGCGAAGGACTATGGCTACACCTTC | CASSLTFRTAKDYGYTF
TRBJ2-3 | once | - | TRBV3-1/TRBV3-2 | TGTGCCAGCAGCGACACCGGTCGGACAGATACGCAGTATTTT | CASSDTGRTDTQYF
TRBJ2-1 | - | TRBD1 | TRBV11-3 | TGTGCCAGCAGCTTAGGGCCGCAGGGGGACAATGAGCAGTTCTTC | CASSLGPQGDNEQFF
TRBJ2-1 | - | - | TRBV13 | TGTGCCAGCAGCTTAGTAGGTACTACCTCCTACAATGAGCAGTTCTTC | CASSLVGTTSYNEQFF
TRBJ2-7 | - | TRBD1 | TRBV11-2 | TGTGCCAGCAGCCCAGGGACAGGGAACGAGCAGTACTTC | CASSPGTGNEQYF